This T cell receptor beta chain was obtained from a study of cytomegalovirus exposure and HLA in healthy donors. PCR was performed using 60 Vbeta and 13 Jbeta primers. Data came from immunoSEQ multiplex PCR; TCRdb stores just in-frame clones and leaves some out. The table records 85,000 to 90,000 clones, under 80% of them present only once. Study results and caveats: Information on immune exposure was restricted to one variable (CMV serostatus). Some V segments could not be told apart, so they were left out, TRBV6-2 and TRBV6-3 among them. Many donors shared some public TCRs, even though most TCR sequences were rare.

Points on this clone: Its matching antigen is unknown.

The V and J ends lost 3 bases and 3 bases, in that order; junction bases with no gene match: 4. Germline V gives CDR1 SGHVS, CDR2 FQNEAQ. The CDR3 runs to 14 residues. The receptor comes from a man aged 25 to 45 in good health and CMV-seropositive. Specimen: PBMCs. This chain connects TRBV7-8 to TRBJ1-1; 7 bases line up with TRBD1. In nucleotides, the CDR3 is TGTGCCAGCAGCTTCAGGGGGGACTACACTGAAGCTTTCTTT. Translated, it gives CASSFRGDYTEAFF.